Reported below is one T cell receptor (beta chain). Its cognate antigen is unknown. This sample was included in a study of OX40 agonist ivuxolimab in advanced cancers. About the research overall: Dosing consisted of intravenous ivuxolimab at 0.01 to 10 mg/kg every 2 weeks.

Germline assignment: CDR1 GTSNPN and CDR2 SVGIG (reference sequence). This CDR3 spans 15 amino acids. Trimming removed 3 bases from V and 0 bases from J, with 13 bases in between. Overall study results and limits: Specificity for antigen went undetermined in the expanded peripheral T cells.

The data were produced by immunoSEQ multiplex PCR, yet TCRdb's version contains in-frame clones alone and is incomplete. The data contain over 10,000 clones, 80% of them singletons. The clonotype originates from an adult with an advanced solid tumor such as melanoma, head and neck, liver or kidney cancer. The chain recombines TRBV30 with TRBJ2-3, with TRBD2 as a possible D gene (6 bases). Sequencing was performed on CD4+ or CD8+ T cells sorted from blood, taken in a trial of the OX40 agonist ivuxolimab. DNA of the CDR3: TGTGCCTGGAGAAAACGGGGGTTTAGCACAGATACGCAGTATTTT. Encoded protein: CAWRKRGFSTDTQYF.